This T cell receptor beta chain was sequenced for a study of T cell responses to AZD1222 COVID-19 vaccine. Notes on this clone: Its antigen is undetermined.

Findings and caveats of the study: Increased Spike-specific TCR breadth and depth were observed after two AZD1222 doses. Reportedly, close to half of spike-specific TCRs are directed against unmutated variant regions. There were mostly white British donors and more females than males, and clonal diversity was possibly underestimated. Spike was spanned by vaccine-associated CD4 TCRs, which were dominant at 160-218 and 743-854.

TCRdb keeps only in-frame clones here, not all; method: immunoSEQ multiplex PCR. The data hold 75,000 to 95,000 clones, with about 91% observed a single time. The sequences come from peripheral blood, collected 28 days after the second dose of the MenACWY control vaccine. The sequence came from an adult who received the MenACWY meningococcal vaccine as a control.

CDR3 amino acids: CASSIRGQGAIRELFF. CDR3 sequence (DNA): TGTGCCAGTAGTATACGGGGACAGGGGGCGATAAGGGAGCTGTTTTTT. The chain has TRBV19 and TRBJ2-2, with 12 bases matching TRBD1. This CDR3 comprises 16 residues. Germline CDR1 and CDR2: LNHDA and SQIVND (reference sequence). V trimming: 2 bases; J trimming: 9 bases; junction bases outside the gene matches: 7.